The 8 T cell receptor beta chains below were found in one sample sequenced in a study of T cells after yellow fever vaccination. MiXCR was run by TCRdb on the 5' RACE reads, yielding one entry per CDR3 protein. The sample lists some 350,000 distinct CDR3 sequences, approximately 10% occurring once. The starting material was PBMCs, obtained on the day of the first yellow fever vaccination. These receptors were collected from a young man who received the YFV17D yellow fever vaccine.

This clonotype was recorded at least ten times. The CDR3 DNA sequence: TGTGCCAGCAGTGAGGGGGGGACCTATGGCTACACCTTC. Amino acid sequence: CASSEGGTYGYTF. The V and J genes are TRBV6-1 and TRBJ1-2, with a possible D match to TRBD1 (5 bases). Germline V CDR1 and CDR2: MNHNS, SASEGT. Trimming pared 3 bases from V and 4 bases from J, leaving 9 bases between. There are 13 residues in the CDR3.

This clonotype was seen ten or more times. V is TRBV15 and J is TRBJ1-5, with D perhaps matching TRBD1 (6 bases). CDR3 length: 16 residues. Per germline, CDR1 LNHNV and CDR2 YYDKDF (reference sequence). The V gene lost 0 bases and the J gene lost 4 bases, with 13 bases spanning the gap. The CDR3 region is CATSREGGRGNQPQHF. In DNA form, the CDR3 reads TGTGCCACCAGCAGAGAGGGGGGCAGGGGAAATCAGCCCCAGCATTTT.

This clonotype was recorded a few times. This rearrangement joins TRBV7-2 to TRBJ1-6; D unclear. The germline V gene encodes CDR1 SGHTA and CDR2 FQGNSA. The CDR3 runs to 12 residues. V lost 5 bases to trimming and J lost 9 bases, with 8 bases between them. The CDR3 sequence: CASSDKASPLHF. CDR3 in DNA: TGTGCCAGCAGCGACAAGGCTTCACCCCTCCACTTT.

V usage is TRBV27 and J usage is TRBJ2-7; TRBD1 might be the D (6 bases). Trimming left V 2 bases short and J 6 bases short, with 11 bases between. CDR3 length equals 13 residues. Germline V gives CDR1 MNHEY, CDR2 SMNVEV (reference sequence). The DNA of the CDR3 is TGTGCCAGCAGTTTACACCAGGGGTCCGAGCAGTACTTC. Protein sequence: CASSLHQGSEQYF.

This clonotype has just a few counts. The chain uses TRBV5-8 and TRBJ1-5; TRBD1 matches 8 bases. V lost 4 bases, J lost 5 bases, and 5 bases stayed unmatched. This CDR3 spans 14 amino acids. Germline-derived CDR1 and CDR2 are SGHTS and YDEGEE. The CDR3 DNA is TGTGCCAGCAGCCAAGGGACAGGCGATCAGCCCCAGCATTTT. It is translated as CASSQGTGDQPQHF.

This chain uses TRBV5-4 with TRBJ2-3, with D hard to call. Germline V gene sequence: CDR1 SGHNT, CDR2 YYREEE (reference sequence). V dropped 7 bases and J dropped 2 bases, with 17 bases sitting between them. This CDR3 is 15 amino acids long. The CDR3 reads CASPNLADSTDTQYF. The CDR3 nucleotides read TGTGCCAGCCCCAATCTGGCTGATTCCACAGATACGCAGTATTTT.

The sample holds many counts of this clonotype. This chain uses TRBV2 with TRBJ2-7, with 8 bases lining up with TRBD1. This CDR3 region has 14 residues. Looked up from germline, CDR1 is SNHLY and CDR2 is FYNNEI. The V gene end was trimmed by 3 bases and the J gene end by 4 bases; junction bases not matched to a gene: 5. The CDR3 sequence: CASSDWTGSYEQYV. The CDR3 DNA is TGTGCCAGCAGTGACTGGACAGGGAGTTACGAGCAGTACGTC.

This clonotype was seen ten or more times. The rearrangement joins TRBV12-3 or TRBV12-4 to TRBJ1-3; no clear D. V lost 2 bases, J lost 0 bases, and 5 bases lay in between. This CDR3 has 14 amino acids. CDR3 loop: CASSLWSSGNTIYF. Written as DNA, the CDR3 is TGTGCCAGCAGTTTATGGAGCTCTGGAAACACCATATATTTT.